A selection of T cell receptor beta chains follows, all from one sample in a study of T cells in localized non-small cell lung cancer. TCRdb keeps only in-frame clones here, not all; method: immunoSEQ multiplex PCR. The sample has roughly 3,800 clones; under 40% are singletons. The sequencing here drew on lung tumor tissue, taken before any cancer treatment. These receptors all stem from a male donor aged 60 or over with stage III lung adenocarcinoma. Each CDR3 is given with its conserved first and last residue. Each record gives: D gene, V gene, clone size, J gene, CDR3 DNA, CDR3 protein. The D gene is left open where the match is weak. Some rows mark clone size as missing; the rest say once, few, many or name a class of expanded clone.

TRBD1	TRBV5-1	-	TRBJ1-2	TGCGCCAGCAGCCAAGAGGCCGGACAGGGTAATGGCTACACCTTC	CASSQEAGQGNGYTF
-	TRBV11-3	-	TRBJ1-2	TGTGCCAGCAGCTTAGGTGCCGGACGGGGGGGAAATGGCTACACCTTC	CASSLGAGRGGNGYTF
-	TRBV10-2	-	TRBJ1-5	TGCGCCAGCAGTGAGCCGCCGAGGGGGGCCGAGTGTGCCAGCAATCAGCCCCAGCATTTT	CASSEPPRGAECASNQPQHF
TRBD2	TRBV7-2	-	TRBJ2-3	TGTGCCAGCAGCTGGGGACTAGCGGGCACAGATACGCAGTATTTT	CASSWGLAGTDTQYF
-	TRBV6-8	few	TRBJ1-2	TGTGCCAGCAGCCAAAACAACTATGGCTACACCTTC	CASSQNNYGYTF
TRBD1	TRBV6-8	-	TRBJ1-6	TGTGCCACCCGGACAGGGCTGGTGAAGAGTTCACCCCTCCACTTT	CATRTGLVKSSPLHF
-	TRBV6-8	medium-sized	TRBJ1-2	TGTGCCAGCAGTGCCGGTATTGCCTATGGCTACACCTTC	CASSAGIAYGYTF
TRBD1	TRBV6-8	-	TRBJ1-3	TGTGCCAGCAGTCCCCCGGACAGGAAGAGCTCTGGAAACACCATATATTTT	CASSPPDRKSSGNTIYF
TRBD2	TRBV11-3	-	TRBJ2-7	TGTGCCAGCAACCTAGGGCGGGGGAGTTACGAGCAGTACTTC	CASNLGRGSYEQYF
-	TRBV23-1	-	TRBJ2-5	TGCGCCAGCAGCTTTAACCCCGGGGAGACCCAGTACTTC	CASSFNPGETQYF
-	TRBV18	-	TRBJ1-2	TGTGCCAGCTCCTCCTCTATGGGTGGGGGCGAAGCCTATGGCTACACCTTC	CASSSSMGGGEAYGYTF
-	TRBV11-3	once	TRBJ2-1	TGTGCCAGCAGCGCCCAACGGGCGAGCTCCTACAATGAGCAGTTCTTC	CASSAQRASSYNEQFF